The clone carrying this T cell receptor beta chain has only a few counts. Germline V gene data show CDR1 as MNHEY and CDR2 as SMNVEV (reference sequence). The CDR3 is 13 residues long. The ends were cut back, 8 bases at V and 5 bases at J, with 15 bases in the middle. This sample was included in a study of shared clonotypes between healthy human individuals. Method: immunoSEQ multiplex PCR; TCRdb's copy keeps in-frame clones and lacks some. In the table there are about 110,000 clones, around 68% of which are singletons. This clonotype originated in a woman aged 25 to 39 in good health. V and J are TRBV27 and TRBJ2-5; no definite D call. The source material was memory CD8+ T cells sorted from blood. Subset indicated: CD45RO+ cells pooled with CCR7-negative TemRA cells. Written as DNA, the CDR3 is TGTGCCAGCGCCTCTTCTGGTCCCGAGACCCAGTACTTC. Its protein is CASASSGPETQYF.